What follows are 13 T cell receptor beta chains derived from one specimen sequenced in a study of radiotherapy plus CTLA-4 blockade in lung cancer. Measured with immunoSEQ multiplex PCR; TCRdb has only the in-frame clones, and not every one. This table has roughly 100,000 clones, under 90% appearing once. The sample in question was peripheral blood, obtained from a patient treated with radiotherapy plus ipilimumab. The receptors here all came from a human donor with non-small cell lung cancer that progressed on radiotherapy plus ipilimumab. Some clones in this sample may be carry-over from other donors' samples.

CDR3 in amino acids: CASSDSRDSDEQFF. CDR3 nucleotide sequence: TGTGCCAGCAGTGACTCGCGGGACAGCGATGAGCAGTTCTTC. This chain links TRBV6-4 with TRBJ2-1; possibly TRBD1 for D (7 bases). Germline V CDR1 and CDR2: MRHNA, SNTAGT. This CDR3 has 14 residues. V lost 0 bases to trimming and J lost 8 bases, with 11 bases between them.

The J gene is TRBJ1-2, the V gene TRBV5-6; D perhaps matches TRBD1 (6 bases). This CDR3 region has 16 residues. CDR1 and CDR2 (germline): SGHDT, YYEEEE. V lost 6 bases and J 1 base, leaving 19 bases between the germline ends. CDR3: CASIPSGGALNYGYTF. The CDR3 region has the DNA TGTGCCAGCATCCCGAGCGGGGGGGCCCTTAACTATGGCTACACCTTC.

The chain uses TRBV7-2 and TRBJ2-3; 16 bases fit TRBD2. Germline V gives CDR1 SGHTA, CDR2 FQGNSA. V was pared by 6 bases and J by 4 bases, with 4 bases of the junction left unmatched. This CDR3 has 16 residues. The CDR3 DNA is TGTGCCAGCAGGAAGGGACTAGCGGGGGGGCCAGATACGCAGTATTTT. This gives the protein CASRKGLAGGPDTQYF.

The chain recombines TRBV7-2 with TRBJ1-5; D possibly corresponds to TRBD1 (5 bases). Germline V CDR1 and CDR2: SGHTA, FQGNSA. Trimming removed 6 bases from V and 7 bases from J, with 16 bases in between. This CDR3 is built from 14 residues. CDR3 sequence reads: CASRTGGMGQPQHF. As DNA, the CDR3 is TGTGCCAGCAGGACGGGGGGGATGGGACAGCCCCAGCATTTT.

A single count supports this clone. The chain is built from TRBV4-2 and TRBJ2-1, with TRBD2 identical over 12 bases. CDR1 and CDR2 (germline): LGHNA, YNFKEQ. The CDR3 contains 16 residues. Losses at the gene ends were 1 base for V and 8 bases for J; bases not matched to a gene: 6. CDR3 in DNA: TGTGCCAGCAGCCAAGGTACTAGCGGGGGGTGGGATGAGCAGTTCTTC. Translation gives CASSQGTSGGWDEQFF.

The CDR3 DNA follows: TGTGCCAGCAGCTTGGAAGTGCGGTACACAGATACGCAGTATTTT. Amino acids: CASSLEVRYTDTQYF. The gene calls are TRBV5-4 and TRBJ2-3; D gene unclear. Trimming left V 0 bases short and J 2 bases short, with 10 bases between. The V gene's germline CDR1 is SGHNT and CDR2 YYREEE (reference sequence). The CDR3 loop spans 15 amino acids.

The rearrangement uses TRBV18 and TRBJ1-1, with TRBD1 as a possible D gene (6 bases). The CDR3 totals 14 residues. Between the trimmed V and J ends, which lost 3 bases and 3 bases, there was a span of 11 bases. CDR1 and CDR2 from the germline V gene are KGHSH and LQKENI. CDR3 DNA: TGTGCCAGCTCACCTACGGACAGCGACACTGAAGCTTTCTTT. Its translation is CASSPTDSDTEAFF.

The chain carries TRBV14 and TRBJ1-2, with TRBD1 matching over 7 bases. V lost 1 base and J lost 4; bases outside the gene matches: 0. The CDR3 consists of 13 residues. Per germline, CDR1 SGHDN and CDR2 FVKESK. The CDR3 loop is CASSQGQGYGYTF. CDR3 DNA: TGTGCCAGCAGCCAAGGACAGGGCTATGGCTACACCTTC.

The rearrangement joins TRBV5-6 to TRBJ2-4; D is possibly TRBD2 (5 bases). The CDR3 is made up of 16 amino acids. Germline V gene lookup returns CDR1 SGHDT and CDR2 YYEEEE. Deletions cut 3 bases from V and 0 bases from J, with 13 bases between. The CDR3 spells CASSSRRLLAKNIQYF. The CDR3 DNA follows: TGTGCCAGCAGCTCACGGAGACTACTAGCCAAAAACATTCAGTACTTC.

V usage is TRBV15 and J usage is TRBJ1-1, with no clear D. The V and J ends lost 1 base and 1 base respectively, with 10 bases between them. The CDR3 spans 15 residues. In germline, CDR1 is LNHNV, CDR2 YYDKDF (reference sequence). CDR3 sequence reads: CATSRGRDPNTEAFF. The CDR3, as DNA: TGTGCCACCAGCAGAGGTAGAGACCCGAACACTGAAGCTTTCTTT. The variable domain in full, with the rest retrieved from reference TRBV15 and TRBJ1-1, is DAMVIQNPRYQVTQFGKPVTLSCSQTLNHNVMYWYQQKSSQAPKLLFHYYDKDFNNEADTPDNFQSRRPNTSFCFLDIRSPGLGDTAMYLCATSRGRDPNTEAFFGQGTRLTVV.

The chain links TRBV29-1 to TRBJ2-5, with D perhaps TRBD2 (5 bases). Germline loops: CDR1 SQVTM, CDR2 ANQGSEA. V gave up 1 base and J gave up 4 bases, with 16 bases separating them. CDR3 length: 15 amino acids. The CDR3 sequence: CSVEGFSPGGETQYF. The CDR3 region has the DNA TGCAGCGTTGAAGGGTTCTCCCCAGGAGGAGAGACCCAGTACTTC.

The rearrangement links TRBV5-1 to TRBJ2-1, with 10 nucleotides matching TRBD2. V was clipped by 4 bases and J by 0 bases; unmatched bases: 16. The germline V gene has CDR1 SGHRS and CDR2 YFSETQ. The CDR3 sequence is 20 residues long. Here the CDR3 DNA reads TGCGCCAGCAGCATTCCCTTGGGGGCTAGCGGGGGAAGCTCCTACAATGAGCAGTTCTTC. Translated: CASSIPLGASGGSSYNEQFF.

The gene calls are TRBV11-2 and TRBJ1-6; D is perhaps TRBD1 (5 bases). This CDR3 is 18 amino acids long. Germline V gene sequence: CDR1 SGHAT, CDR2 FQNNGV. Deletions cut 5 bases from V and 7 bases from J, with 24 bases between. CDR3 coding DNA: TGTGCCAGCAGCAATACAGGTATCACCCCCCTACGGAATTCACCCCTCCACTTT. Amino acids: CASSNTGITPLRNSPLHF.